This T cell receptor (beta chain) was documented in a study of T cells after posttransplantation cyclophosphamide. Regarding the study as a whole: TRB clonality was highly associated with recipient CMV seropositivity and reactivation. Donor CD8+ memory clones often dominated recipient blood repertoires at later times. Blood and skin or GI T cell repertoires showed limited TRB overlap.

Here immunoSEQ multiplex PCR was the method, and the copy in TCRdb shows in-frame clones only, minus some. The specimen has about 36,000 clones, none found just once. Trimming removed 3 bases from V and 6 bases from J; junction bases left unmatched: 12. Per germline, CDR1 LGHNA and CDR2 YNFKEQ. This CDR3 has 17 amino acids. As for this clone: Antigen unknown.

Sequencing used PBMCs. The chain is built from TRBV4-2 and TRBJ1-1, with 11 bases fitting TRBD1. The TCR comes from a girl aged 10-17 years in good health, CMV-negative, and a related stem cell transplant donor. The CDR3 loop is CASSQAGTGGTKAEAFF. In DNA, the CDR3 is TGTGCCAGCAGCCAGGCTGGGACAGGGGGTACGAAGGCTGAAGCTTTCTTT.